These 5 T cell receptor beta chains were sequenced from one sample in a study of shared clonotypes between healthy human individuals. TCRdb's table, derived via immunoSEQ multiplex PCR, lists solely in-frame clones and lacks some. The sample lists under 2,500,000 clones, more than 90% seen once, with approximately 0.13% in the top ten. The sequenced material came from naive CD4+ T cells sorted from blood. The subset denotes: CD45RA+ positively selected. Receptor source: a young man in good health.

V and J are TRBV5-1 and TRBJ1-2, with a possible D match to TRBD1 (6 bases). Trimming cost V 3 bases and J 6 bases, with 18 bases left between them. The CDR3 extends over 15 amino acids. Germline CDR1 SGHRS, CDR2 YFSETQ. CDR3 DNA sequence: TGCGCCAGCAGCTCTACGGGGGCCATTTACGATGGCTACACCTTC. Residues: CASSSTGAIYDGYTF.

V gene TRBV6-6 combines with J gene TRBJ1-2; D is perhaps TRBD1 (5 bases). The CDR3 totals 15 residues. Germline V gives CDR1 MNHNY, CDR2 SVGAGI (reference sequence). With 7 bases removed from V and 0 bases from J, the gap between germline ends came to 15 bases. The CDR3 nucleotides are TGTGCCAGCATAAACGCAGTGACAGCTAACTATGGCTACACCTTC. Translating gives CASINAVTANYGYTF.

The V call is TRBV5-1, the J call TRBJ2-2; D possibly corresponds to TRBD1 (5 bases). V lost 0 bases to trimming and J lost 6 bases, with 9 bases between them. The CDR3 contains 14 residues. CDR1 and CDR2 from the germline V gene are SGHRS and YFSETQ. The CDR3 nucleotides are TGCGCCAGCAGCTTGGGACAGAAGGCCGGGGAGCTGTTTTTT. As protein: CASSLGQKAGELFF.

This rearrangement joins TRBV4-1 to TRBJ1-4; the D gene is possibly TRBD1 (5 bases). With 1 base removed from V and 9 bases from J, the gap between germline ends came to 12 bases. The germline CDR1 and CDR2 sequences are MGHRA and YSYEKL. The CDR3 contains 14 residues. CDR3 DNA sequence: TGCGCCAGCAGCCAAGTCCTTGGGACTAAAAAACTGTTTTTT. Its translation is CASSQVLGTKKLFF.

The chain uses TRBV11-2 and TRBJ2-3; 10 nucleotides agree with TRBD2. Germline V gives CDR1 SGHAT, CDR2 FQNNGV. J lost 4 bases, V lost 4 bases, and 8 bases had no gene match. The CDR3 is 16 residues long. DNA of the CDR3: TGTGCCAGCAGCTCCCAAGCGGGGGGGAGATCAGATACGCAGTATTTT. Translated, it gives CASSSQAGGRSDTQYF.